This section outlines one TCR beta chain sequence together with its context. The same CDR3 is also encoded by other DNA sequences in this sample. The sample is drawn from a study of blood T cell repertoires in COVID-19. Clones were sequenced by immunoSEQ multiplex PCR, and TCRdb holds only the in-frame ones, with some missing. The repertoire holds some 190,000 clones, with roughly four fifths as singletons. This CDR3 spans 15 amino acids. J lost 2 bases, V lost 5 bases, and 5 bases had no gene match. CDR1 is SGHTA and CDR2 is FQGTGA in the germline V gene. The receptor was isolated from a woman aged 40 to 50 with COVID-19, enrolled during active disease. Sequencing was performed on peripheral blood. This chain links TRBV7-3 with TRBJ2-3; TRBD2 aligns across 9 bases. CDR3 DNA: TGTGCCAGCAGCCTTAGCGGGGGATCCACAGATACGCAGTATTTT. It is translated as CASSLSGGSTDTQYF.